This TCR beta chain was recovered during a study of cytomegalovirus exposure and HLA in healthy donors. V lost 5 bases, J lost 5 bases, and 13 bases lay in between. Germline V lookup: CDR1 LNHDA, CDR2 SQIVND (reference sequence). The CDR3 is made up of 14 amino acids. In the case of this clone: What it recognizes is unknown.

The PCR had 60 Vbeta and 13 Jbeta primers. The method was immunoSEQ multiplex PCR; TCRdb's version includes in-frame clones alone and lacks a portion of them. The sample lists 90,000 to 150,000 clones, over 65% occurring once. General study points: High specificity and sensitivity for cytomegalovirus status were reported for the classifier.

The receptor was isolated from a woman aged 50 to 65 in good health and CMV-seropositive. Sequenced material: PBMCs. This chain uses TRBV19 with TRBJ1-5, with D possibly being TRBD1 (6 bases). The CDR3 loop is CASSPEGGDQPQHF. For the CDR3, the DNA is TGTGCCAGTAGTCCCGAGGGGGGGGATCAGCCCCAGCATTTT.